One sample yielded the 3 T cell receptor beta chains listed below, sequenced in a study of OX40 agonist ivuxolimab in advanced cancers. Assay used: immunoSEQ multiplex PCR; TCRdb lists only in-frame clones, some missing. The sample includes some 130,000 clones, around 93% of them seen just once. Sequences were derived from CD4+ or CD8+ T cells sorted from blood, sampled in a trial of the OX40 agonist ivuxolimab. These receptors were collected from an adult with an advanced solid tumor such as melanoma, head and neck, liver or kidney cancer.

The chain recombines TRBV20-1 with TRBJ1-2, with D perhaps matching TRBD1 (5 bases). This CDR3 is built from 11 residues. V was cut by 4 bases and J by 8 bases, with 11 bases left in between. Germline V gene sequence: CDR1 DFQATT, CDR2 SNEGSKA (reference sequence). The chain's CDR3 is CSAIPGDGYTF. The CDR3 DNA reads TGCAGTGCTATTCCCGGGGACGGCTACACCTTC.

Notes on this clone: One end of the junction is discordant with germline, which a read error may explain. The CDR3 protein is CASSQGGDRYGSAAFF. Here the CDR3 DNA reads TGCGCCAGCAGCCAGGGTGGGGACAGGTATGGATCGGCAGCTTTCTTT. The gene calls are TRBV5-8 and TRBJ1-1; the match to TRBD1 covers 8 bases. CDR3 size: 16 residues. The germline gives CDR1 SGHTS, CDR2 YDEGEE.

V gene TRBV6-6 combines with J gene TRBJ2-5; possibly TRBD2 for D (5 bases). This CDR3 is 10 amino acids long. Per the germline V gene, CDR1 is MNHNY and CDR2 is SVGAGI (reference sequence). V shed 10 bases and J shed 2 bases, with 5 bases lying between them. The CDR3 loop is CATGQETQYF. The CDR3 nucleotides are TGTGCCACGGGACAAGAGACCCAGTACTTC.